This T cell receptor beta chain is drawn from a study of cytomegalovirus exposure and HLA in healthy donors. In the study overall: Of around 410 genotyped donors, about 81% grouped in the Caucasian-associated ancestry cluster. General study results and limits: Being indistinguishable, some V segments were excluded, TRBV6-2 and TRBV6-3 among them. The authors judged a highly shared variant cluster likely a sequencing artifact. While the bulk of TCR sequences proved rare, some public TCRs turned up in many donors.

As for this clone: Its antigen remains unidentified.

This CDR3 contains 15 residues. The germline CDR1 and CDR2 sequences are ENHRY and SYGVKD. Trimming took off 3 bases at V and 3 bases at J, with 11 bases between the two ends. Primers: 60 Vbeta forward and 13 Jbeta reverse. Produced via immunoSEQ multiplex PCR; TCRdb's table is partial and in-frame only. The sample shows about 180,000 clones, around 84% of them seen only once. This rearrangement joins TRBV10-3 to TRBJ1-4; TRBD1 is a possible D gene (5 bases). The origin of this receptor is a girl aged 2 to 10 in good health and CMV-seropositive. Sequenced: PBMCs. CDR3 protein: CAISENRSPNEKLFF. The CDR3, as DNA: TGTGCCATCAGTGAAAACAGGTCCCCTAATGAAAAACTGTTTTTT.